This T cell receptor (beta chain) was sequenced for a study of blood T cells in healthy people across ages. Next came a second PCR, run for about 6 to 11 cycles, which used a sample-barcoded 5' primer along with a J-beta primer mix. TCRdb re-derived calls from the 5' RACE reads in MiXCR, one entry per CDR3 protein. Of some 1.8 million distinct CDR3 sequences listed, approximately 39% are singletons. Trimming took 6 bases from V and 0 from J, leaving 14 bases between them. The germline V gene encodes CDR1 SEHNR and CDR2 FQNEAQ (reference sequence). CDR3 size: 16 residues. This clonotype originated in a human donor in good health. Sequencing input: blood. The genes are TRBV7-9 and TRBJ2-2, with no clear D. CDR3 sequence reads: CASSGYSGPNTGELFF. For the CDR3, the DNA is TGTGCCAGCAGTGGTTATTCTGGACCGAACACCGGGGAGCTGTTTTTT.